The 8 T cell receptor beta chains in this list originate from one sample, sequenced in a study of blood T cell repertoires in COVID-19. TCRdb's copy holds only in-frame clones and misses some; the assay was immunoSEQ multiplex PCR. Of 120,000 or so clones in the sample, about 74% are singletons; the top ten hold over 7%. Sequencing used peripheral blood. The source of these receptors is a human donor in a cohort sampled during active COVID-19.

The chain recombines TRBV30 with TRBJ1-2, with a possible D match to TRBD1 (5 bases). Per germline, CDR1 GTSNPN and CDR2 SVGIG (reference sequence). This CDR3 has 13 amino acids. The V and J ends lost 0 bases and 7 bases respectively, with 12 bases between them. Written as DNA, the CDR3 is TGTGCCTGGAGTGTAGGAGGGGCCTCTGGCTACACCTTC. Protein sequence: CAWSVGGASGYTF.

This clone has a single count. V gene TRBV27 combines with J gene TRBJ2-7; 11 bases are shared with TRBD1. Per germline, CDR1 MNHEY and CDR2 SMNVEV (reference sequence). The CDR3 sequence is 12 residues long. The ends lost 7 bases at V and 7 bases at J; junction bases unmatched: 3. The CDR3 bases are TGTGCCAGCAAGGGGACAGGGGGGGAGCAGTACTTC. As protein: CASKGTGGEQYF.

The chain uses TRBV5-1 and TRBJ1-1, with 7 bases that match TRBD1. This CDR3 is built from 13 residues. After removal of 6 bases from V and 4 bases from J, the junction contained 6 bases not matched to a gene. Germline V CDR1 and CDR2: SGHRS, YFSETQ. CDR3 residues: CASTRQGSTEAFF. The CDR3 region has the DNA TGCGCCAGCACCAGACAGGGATCCACTGAAGCTTTCTTT.

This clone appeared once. The CDR3 nucleotides read TGTGCCAGCAGTCCAACCTACAGCTACGAGCAGTACTTC. It codes for CASSPTYSYEQYF. V is TRBV27 and J is TRBJ2-7; no clear D gene. From germline, CDR1 is MNHEY and CDR2 SMNVEV (reference sequence). The CDR3 has 13 amino acids. Trimming pared 5 bases from V and 3 bases from J, leaving 11 bases between.

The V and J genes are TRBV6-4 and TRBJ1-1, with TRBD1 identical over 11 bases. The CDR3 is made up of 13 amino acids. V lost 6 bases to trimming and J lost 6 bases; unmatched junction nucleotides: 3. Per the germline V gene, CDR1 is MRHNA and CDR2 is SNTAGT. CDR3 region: CASRGQGAAEAFF. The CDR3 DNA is TGTGCCAGCAGAGGACAGGGGGCGGCTGAAGCTTTCTTT.

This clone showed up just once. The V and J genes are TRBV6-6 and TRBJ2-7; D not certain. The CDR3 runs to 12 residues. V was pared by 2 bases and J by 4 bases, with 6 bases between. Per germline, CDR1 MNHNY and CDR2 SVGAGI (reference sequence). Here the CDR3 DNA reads TGTGCCAGCAGTTACGGTACTTACGAGCAGTACTTC. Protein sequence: CASSYGTYEQYF.

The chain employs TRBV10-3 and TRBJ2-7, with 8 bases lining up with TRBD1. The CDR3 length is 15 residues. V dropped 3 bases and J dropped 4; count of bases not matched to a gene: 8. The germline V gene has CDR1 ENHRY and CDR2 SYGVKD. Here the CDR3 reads CAISDGQGYRYEQYF. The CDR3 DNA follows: TGTGCCATCAGTGACGGACAGGGTTATCGATACGAGCAGTACTTC.

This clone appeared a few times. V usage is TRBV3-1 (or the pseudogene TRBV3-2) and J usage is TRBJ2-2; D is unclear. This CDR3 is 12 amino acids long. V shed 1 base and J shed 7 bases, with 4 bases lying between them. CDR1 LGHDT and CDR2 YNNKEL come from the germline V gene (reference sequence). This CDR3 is CASSQGVGELFF. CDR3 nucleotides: TGTGCCAGCAGCCAAGGAGTCGGGGAGCTGTTTTTT.